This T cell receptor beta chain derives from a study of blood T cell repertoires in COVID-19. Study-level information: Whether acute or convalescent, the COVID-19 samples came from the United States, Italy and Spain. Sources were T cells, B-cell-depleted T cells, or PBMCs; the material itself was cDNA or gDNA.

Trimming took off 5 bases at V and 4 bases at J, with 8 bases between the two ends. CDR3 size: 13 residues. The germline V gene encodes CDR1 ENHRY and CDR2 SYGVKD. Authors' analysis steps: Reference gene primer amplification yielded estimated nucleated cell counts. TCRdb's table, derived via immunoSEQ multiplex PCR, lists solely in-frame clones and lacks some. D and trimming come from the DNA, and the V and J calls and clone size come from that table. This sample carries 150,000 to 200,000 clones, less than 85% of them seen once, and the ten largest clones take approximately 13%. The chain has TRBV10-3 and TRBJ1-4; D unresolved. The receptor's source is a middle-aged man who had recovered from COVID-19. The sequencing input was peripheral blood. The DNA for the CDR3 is TGTGCCATCAGTACACAGATTAATGAAAAACTGTTTTTT. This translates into CAISTQINEKLFF.